This TCR beta chain is from a study of control samples from healthy donors and cancer patients. This CDR3 spans 12 amino acids. Germline CDR1 and CDR2: SEHNR and FQNEAQ (reference sequence). V lost 5 bases, J lost 6 bases, and 9 bases lay in between. Profiling relied on immunoSEQ multiplex PCR, and the TCRdb table lists in-frame clones only, not all of them. The sample has around 51,000 clones; about four fifths are singletons. The sequenced material came from blood. V gene TRBV7-9 combines with J gene TRBJ2-3, with D hard to call. This TCR was recovered from a man in his 70s in good health. The CDR3 sequence: CASSPYEDTQYF. The CDR3 nucleotides read TGTGCCAGCAGCCCCTACGAGGATACGCAGTATTTT.